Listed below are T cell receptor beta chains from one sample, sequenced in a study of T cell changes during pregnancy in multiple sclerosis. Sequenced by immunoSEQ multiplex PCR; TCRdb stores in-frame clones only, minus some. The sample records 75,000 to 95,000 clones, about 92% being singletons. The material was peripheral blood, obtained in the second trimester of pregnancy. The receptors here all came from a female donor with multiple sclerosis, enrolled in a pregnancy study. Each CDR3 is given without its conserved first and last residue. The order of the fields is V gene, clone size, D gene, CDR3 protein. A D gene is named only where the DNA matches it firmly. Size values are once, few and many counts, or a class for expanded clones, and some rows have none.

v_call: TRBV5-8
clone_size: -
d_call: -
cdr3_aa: ASSFGAGFSEQY

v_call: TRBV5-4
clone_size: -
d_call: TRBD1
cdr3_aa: ASSQYGTVPLF

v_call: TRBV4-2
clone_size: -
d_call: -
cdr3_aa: ASSQVTSYEQY

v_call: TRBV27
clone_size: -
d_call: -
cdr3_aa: ATKRSGNQPQH

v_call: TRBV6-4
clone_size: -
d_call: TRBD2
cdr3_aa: ASSETSGEQETQY

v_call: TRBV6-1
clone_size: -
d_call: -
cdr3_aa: ASSWGEGETQY

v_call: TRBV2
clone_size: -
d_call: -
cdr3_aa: ASSDRQAYSPLH

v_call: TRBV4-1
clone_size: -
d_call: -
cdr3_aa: ASSQVDGGQGAAGGRYEQY

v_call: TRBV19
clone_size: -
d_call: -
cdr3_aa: ASSLWGHASYEQY

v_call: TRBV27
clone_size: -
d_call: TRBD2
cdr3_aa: ASSLGGAPEQF

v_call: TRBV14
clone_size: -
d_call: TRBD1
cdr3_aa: ASSPQGAYTEAF

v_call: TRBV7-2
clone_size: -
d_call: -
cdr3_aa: ASSINRQPRLLH

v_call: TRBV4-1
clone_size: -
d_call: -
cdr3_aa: ASSQVQGPFSGNTIY

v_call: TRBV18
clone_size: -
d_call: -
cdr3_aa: ASSHLGQPGNTEAF

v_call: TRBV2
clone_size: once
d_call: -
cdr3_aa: ATQSRQGLYEQY

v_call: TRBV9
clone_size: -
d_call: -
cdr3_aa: ASSVGAGASYEQY

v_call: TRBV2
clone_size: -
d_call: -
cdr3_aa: ASSEASLGHLYEQY

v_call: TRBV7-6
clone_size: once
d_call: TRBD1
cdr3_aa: ASSLEGTATEAF

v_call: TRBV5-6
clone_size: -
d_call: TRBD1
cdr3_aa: ASSPGTGFNSPLH

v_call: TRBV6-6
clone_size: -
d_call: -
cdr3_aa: ASSSPGTSSYEQY

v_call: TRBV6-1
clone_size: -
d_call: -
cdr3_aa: ASSEARHGLTGELF

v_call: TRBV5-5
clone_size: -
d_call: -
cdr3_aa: ASSSRAGDTQY

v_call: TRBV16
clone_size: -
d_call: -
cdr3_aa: ASSQNQNTEAF

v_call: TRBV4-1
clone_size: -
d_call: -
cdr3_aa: ASSPGMAGLYGYT

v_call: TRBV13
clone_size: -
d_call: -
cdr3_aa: ASSPYRDGDTEAF

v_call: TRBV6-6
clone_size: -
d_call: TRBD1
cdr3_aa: ASWDRGLYGYT

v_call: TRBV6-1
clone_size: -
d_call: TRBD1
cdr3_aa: ASSAAGGSEKLF

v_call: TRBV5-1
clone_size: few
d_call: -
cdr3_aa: ASSLYTGSYNEQF

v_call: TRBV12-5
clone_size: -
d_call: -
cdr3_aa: ASGDGGELF

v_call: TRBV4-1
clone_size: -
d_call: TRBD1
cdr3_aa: ASSQDSGQGYEKLF

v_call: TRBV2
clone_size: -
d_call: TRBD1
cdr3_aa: ASSPQGAVGYT

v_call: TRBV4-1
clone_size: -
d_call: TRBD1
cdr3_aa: ASSQLTGGVGELF

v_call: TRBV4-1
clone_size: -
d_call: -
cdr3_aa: ASSQDWQGAYEQY

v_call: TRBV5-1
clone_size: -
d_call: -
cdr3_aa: ASSLRDTGDEQY

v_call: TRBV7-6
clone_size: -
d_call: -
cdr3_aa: ASSLTGGREQY

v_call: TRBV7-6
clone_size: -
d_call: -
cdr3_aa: ASSLGTPGTGELF

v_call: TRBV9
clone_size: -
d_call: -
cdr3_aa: ASSFSLGRDAEAF

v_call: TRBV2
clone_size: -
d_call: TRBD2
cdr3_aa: ASSEALAGAYEQY

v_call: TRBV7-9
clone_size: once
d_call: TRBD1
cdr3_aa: ASSFRTGQFGDSKQY

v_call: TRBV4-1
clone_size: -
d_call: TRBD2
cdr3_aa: ASSRGLAGGGSSYNEQF

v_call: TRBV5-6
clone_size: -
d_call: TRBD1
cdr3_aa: ASSFPDRDNSPLH

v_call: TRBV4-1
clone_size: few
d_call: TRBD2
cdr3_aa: ASSQVGAGLYNEQF

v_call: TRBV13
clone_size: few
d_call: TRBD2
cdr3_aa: ASSLRTSGRSRETQY

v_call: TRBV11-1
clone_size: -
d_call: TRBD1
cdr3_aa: ASSFQDRAEAF

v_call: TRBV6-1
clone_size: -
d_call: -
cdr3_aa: ASDTSIEQF

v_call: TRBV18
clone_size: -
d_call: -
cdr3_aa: ASSITVAGELF

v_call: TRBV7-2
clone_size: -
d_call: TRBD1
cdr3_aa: ASSLVSGGDTEAF

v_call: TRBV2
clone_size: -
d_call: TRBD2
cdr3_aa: ASSVLAGGQDTQY

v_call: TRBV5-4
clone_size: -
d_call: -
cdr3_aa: ASSLATTYEQY

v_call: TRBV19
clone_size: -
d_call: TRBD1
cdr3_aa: ASSEQGATGELF

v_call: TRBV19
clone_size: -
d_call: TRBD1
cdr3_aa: ASSIRLNRGRNTEAF

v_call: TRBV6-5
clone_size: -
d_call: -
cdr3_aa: ASRGPWGVNTEAF

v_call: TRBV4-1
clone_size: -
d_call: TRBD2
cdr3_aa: ASSQDEGPGLRGETQY

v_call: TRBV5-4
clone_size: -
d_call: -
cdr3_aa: ASSPSEGEQY

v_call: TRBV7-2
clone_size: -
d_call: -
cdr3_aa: ASSKSTIALTGELF

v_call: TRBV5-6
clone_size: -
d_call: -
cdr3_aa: ASRSLSRTRYGYT